The next 2 T cell receptor beta chains were all read from a single sample in a study of molecular identifiers for immune sequencing clone quantification. TCRdb reprocessed the PCR reads with MiXCR, giving one entry per CDR3 protein. The sample yields about half a million distinct CDR3 sequences, roughly 24% seen once. Sequencing input: naive CD8+ T cells from blood, with Jurkat cell RNA spiked in. The subset is: FACS-sorted CD8+CD4-CCR7+CD45RA+ naive T cells. The receptors come from a human donor in good health. Some libraries in this study had Jurkat cell RNA spiked in.

Worth noting for this clonotype: Given the absence of the conserved phenylalanine or tryptophan at the CDR3 end, a read error is likely. The chain is built from TRBV7-2 and TRBJ2-3; weak D call: TRBD1 (5 bases). This CDR3 region has 14 residues. Trimming stripped 8 bases from V and 6 bases from J, with 18 bases between. The germline V gene encodes CDR1 SGHTA and CDR2 FQGNSA. The CDR3 nucleotides are TGTGCCAGCCACGCAGGGCACGTCCCGGATACGCAGTATGTT. It translates to CASHAGHVPDTQYV.

In this sample, this clonotype turned up a few times. V is TRBV19 and J is TRBJ1-4; no firm D call. CDR1 LNHDA and CDR2 SQIVND come from the germline V gene (reference sequence). The germline V and J ends were trimmed by 7 bases and 1 base, with 13 bases remaining between them. The CDR3 spans 15 residues. CDR3 loop: CASTPVGGTNEKLFF. Here the CDR3 DNA reads TGTGCCAGTACCCCGGTCGGAGGAACTAATGAAAAACTGTTTTTT.